This T cell receptor (beta chain) came from a study of T cell responses to AZD1222 COVID-19 vaccine. Study observations and caveats: The span of vaccine-associated CD4 TCRs extended across spike, with dominance at 160-218 and 743-854.

Samples with a second dose at about 4 or about 12 weeks were pooled together. The protocol was immunoSEQ multiplex PCR, while the TCRdb copy is restricted to in-frame clones and leaves out a portion. This table has over 100,000 clones, about nine tenths appearing once. A note on this clone: Its antigen is unknown.

The CDR3 is made up of 14 amino acids. V gave up 1 base and J gave up 4 bases, with 9 bases separating them. Germline V lookup: CDR1 SGHDN, CDR2 FVKESK. The material sequenced was peripheral blood, taken 28 days after the second AZD1222 dose. This chain joins TRBV14 and TRBJ2-3; D is unclear. This TCR came from an adult who received the AZD1222 COVID-19 vaccine. As DNA, the CDR3 is TGTGCCAGCAGCCAAGGCCTAAAGGCAGATACGCAGTATTTT. This gives the protein CASSQGLKADTQYF.